Below are 16 T cell receptor beta chains sequenced from a single sample in a study of blood T cell repertoires in COVID-19. Profiling relied on immunoSEQ multiplex PCR, and the TCRdb table lists in-frame clones only, not all of them. The data contain about 120,000 clones, 82% of them singletons. The material sequenced was peripheral blood. Every receptor here comes from a woman between 65 and 79 years old with acute or convalescent COVID-19.

This clone was seen once. This sample also contains other DNA sequences that code for the same CDR3. This rearrangement joins TRBV5-1 to TRBJ2-2; D unresolved. Trimming took 1 base from V and 2 from J, leaving 6 bases between them. The CDR3 has 14 residues. Looked up from germline, CDR1 is SGHRS and CDR2 is YFSETQ. The CDR3 spells CASSLNTNTGELFF. The CDR3 DNA reads TGCGCCAGCAGCTTGAACACAAACACCGGGGAGCTGTTTTTT. The whole variable domain, remainder taken from reference TRBV5-1 and TRBJ2-2, is KAGVTQTPRYLIKTRGQQVTLSCSPISGHRSVSWYQQTPGQGLQFLFEYFSETQRNKGNFPGRFSGRQFSNSRSEMNVSTLELGDSALYLCASSLNTNTGELFFGEGSRLTVL.

The rearrangement uses TRBV5-1 and TRBJ1-1; 8 nucleotides agree with TRBD1. The CDR3 has 14 residues. Germline CDR1 is SGHRS and CDR2 is YFSETQ. V was pared by 0 bases and J by 4 bases, with 2 bases of the junction left unmatched. The CDR3 nucleotides are TGCGCCAGCAGCTTGGACGGACAGGGCACTGAAGCTTTCTTT. Translation gives CASSLDGQGTEAFF.

The chain uses TRBV6-1 and TRBJ2-7, with D perhaps TRBD1 (6 bases). Trimming took off 1 base at V and 5 bases at J, with 12 bases between the two ends. CDR1 is MNHNS, CDR2 SASEGT, per germline. CDR3 length equals 14 residues. The CDR3 DNA reads as TGTGCCAGCAGTGAAGTAGGCAGGGGACACGAGCAGTACGTC. Amino acid sequence: CASSEVGRGHEQYV.

The chain recombines TRBV29-1 with TRBJ1-2; 7 bases are a match to TRBD1. Germline values: CDR1 SQVTM, CDR2 ANQGSEA. The CDR3 covers 12 residues. The V segment lost 6 bases and the J segment 7 bases; nucleotides outside the gene matches: 8. Written as DNA, the CDR3 is TGCAGCGTAACAGGGGAAAGCGGTGGCTACACCTTC. The encoded protein is CSVTGESGGYTF.

V usage is TRBV3-1 (or the pseudogene TRBV3-2) and J usage is TRBJ2-5; 9 bases line up with TRBD2. The germline CDR1 and CDR2 sequences are LGHDT and YNNKEL (reference sequence). Trimming at V came to 4 bases and at J to 5 bases, leaving 5 bases not matched to a gene. The CDR3 spans 14 residues. CDR3 coding DNA: TGTGCCAGCAGCCTCAGCGGGGGGCTGGAGACCCAGTACTTC. Translation: CASSLSGGLETQYF.

This chain connects TRBV7-2 to TRBJ2-7; 7 bases fit TRBD1. The CDR3 loop spans 13 amino acids. Germline CDR1 reads SGHTA; CDR2 reads FQGNSA. V was clipped by 8 bases and J by 3 bases; unmatched bases: 7. CDR3 amino acids: CASGNRGSYEQYF. DNA of the CDR3: TGTGCCAGCGGAAACAGGGGTAGCTACGAGCAGTACTTC.

J is TRBJ2-7 and V is TRBV7-6, with 8 nucleotides matching TRBD2. The CDR3 consists of 16 residues. V shed 0 bases, J shed 0 bases, and the junction held 4 bases outside the gene matches. Per the germline V gene, CDR1 is SGHVS and CDR2 is FNYEAQ. The CDR3, as DNA: TGTGCCAGCAGCTTAGCGGGCGGGGGGTACTCCTACGAGCAGTACTTC. It codes for CASSLAGGGYSYEQYF.

The chain is built from TRBV6-5 and TRBJ1-2, with TRBD1 matching 7 bases. The germline CDR1 and CDR2 sequences are MNHEY and SVGAGI. CDR3 size: 15 residues. V shed 2 bases, J shed 5 bases, and the junction held 8 bases outside the gene matches. DNA for the CDR3: TGTGCCAGCAGTTACCAAGGGGGACAGACTTATGGCTACACCTTC. Residues: CASSYQGGQTYGYTF.

CDR3 nucleotide sequence: TGTGCCAGCAGCCCCTCCGGGACAGGCTCTGGAAACACCATATATTTT. Translating gives CASSPSGTGSGNTIYF. The chain uses TRBV9 and TRBJ1-3; 8 bases are a match to TRBD1. The germline V gene has CDR1 SGDLS and CDR2 YYNGEE. CDR3 size: 16 residues. Trimming removed 4 bases from V and 0 bases from J; junction bases left unmatched: 6.

J is TRBJ2-1 and V is TRBV30, with D maybe TRBD1 (6 bases). The germline V gene encodes CDR1 GTSNPN and CDR2 SVGIG (reference sequence). The length of the CDR3 is 13 residues. CDR3 nucleotide sequence: TGTGCAACACAGGGTTTAAGAAGCAATGAGCAGTTCTTC. It is translated as CATQGLRSNEQFF.

This sequence joins TRBV7-2 and TRBJ2-3; possible D gene TRBD2, 6 bases. This CDR3 comprises 12 residues. Germline values: CDR1 SGHTA, CDR2 FQGNSA. The V end lost 6 bases, the J end lost 4 bases, and 8 bases lay between the germline ends. DNA for the CDR3: TGTGCCAGCAGTCGACTAGCAGATACGCAGTATTTT. Amino acids: CASSRLADTQYF.

The chain carries TRBV6-2 or TRBV6-3 and TRBJ1-5; 7 nucleotides line up with TRBD1. J gave up 3 bases and V 4 bases, and 15 bases lay outside the gene matches. The V gene's germline CDR1 is MNHEY and CDR2 SVGEGT. This CDR3 is built from 18 residues. The CDR3 here is CASSSKGAGAGPNQPQHF. The DNA of the CDR3 is TGTGCCAGCAGTTCCAAGGGGGCAGGGGCCGGACCCAATCAGCCCCAGCATTTT.

V gene TRBV11-3 combines with J gene TRBJ2-1; 7 bases are shared with TRBD1. Germline CDR1 SGHNT, CDR2 YENEEA. The CDR3 loop spans 15 amino acids. Trimming removed 5 bases from V and 3 bases from J; junction bases left unmatched: 7. As DNA, the CDR3 is TGTGCCAGCAGCCTCGACAGGGATCGCTACAATGAGCAGTTCTTC. Protein: CASSLDRDRYNEQFF.

This chain joins TRBV5-8 and TRBJ1-1, with D perhaps TRBD1 (5 bases). The germline V gene encodes CDR1 SGHTS and CDR2 YDEGEE. V lost 4 bases, J lost 2 bases, and 21 bases lay in between. The CDR3 consists of 17 residues. CDR3 bases: TGTGCCAGCAGCCTCTGGGGACGCGCGGGGATCAACACTGAAGCTTTCTTT. Its translation is CASSLWGRAGINTEAFF.

This sequence joins TRBV6-5 and TRBJ1-4; 9 bases fit TRBD1. Germline CDR1 is MNHEY and CDR2 is SVGAGI. The CDR3 covers 14 residues. The junction had 6 bases not matched to a gene; V was cut back by 5 bases and J by 8 bases. CDR3 amino acids: CASSTGQGSEKLFF. The CDR3 DNA reads TGTGCCAGCAGTACGGGACAGGGTAGCGAAAAACTGTTTTTT.

V usage is TRBV7-2 and J usage is TRBJ2-3; a weak D match, TRBD2 (6 bases). This CDR3 has 15 residues. Germline CDR1 is SGHTA and CDR2 is FQGNSA. The V and J ends lost 6 bases and 6 bases respectively, with 19 bases between them. CDR3 sequence reads: CASRSRLVLTDTQYF. The CDR3 DNA sequence: TGTGCCAGCAGGTCGAGACTAGTCCTTACGGATACGCAGTATTTT.